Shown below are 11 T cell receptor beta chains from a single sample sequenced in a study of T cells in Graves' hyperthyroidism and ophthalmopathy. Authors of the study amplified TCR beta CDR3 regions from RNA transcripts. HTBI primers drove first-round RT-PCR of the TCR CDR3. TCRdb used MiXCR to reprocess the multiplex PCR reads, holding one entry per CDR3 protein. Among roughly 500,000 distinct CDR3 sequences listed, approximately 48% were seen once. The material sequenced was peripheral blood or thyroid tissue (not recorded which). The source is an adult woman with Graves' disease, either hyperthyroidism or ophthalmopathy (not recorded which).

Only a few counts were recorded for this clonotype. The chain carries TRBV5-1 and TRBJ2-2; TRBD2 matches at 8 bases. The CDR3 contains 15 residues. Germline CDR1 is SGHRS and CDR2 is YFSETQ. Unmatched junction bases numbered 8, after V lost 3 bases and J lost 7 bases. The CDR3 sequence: CASSSTTLAVGELFF. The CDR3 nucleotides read TGCGCCAGCAGCTCAACCACACTAGCGGTCGGGGAGCTGTTTTTT.

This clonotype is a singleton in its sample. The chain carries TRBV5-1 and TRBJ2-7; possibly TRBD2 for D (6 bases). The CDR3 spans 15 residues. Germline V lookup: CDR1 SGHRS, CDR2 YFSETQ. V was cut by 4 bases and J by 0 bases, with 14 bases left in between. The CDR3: CASSPKRASSYEQYF. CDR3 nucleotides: TGCGCCAGCAGCCCAAAGCGGGCAAGCTCCTACGAGCAGTACTTC.

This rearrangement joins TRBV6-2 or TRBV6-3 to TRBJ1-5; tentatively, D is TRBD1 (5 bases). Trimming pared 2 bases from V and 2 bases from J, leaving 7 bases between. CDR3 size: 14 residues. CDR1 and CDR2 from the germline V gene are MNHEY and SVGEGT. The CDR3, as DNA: TGTGCCAGCAGTTACAGGGGTGGCAATCAGCCCCAGCATTTT. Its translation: CASSYRGGNQPQHF.

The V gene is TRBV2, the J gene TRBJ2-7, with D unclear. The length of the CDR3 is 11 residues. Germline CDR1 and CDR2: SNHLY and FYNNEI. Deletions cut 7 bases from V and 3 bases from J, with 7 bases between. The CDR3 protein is CASTLLYEQYF. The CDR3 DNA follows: TGTGCCAGCACCCTACTCTACGAGCAGTACTTC.

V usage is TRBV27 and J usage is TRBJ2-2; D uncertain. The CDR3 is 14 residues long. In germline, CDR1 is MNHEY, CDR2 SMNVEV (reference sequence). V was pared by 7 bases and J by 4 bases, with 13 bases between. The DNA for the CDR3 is TGTGCCAGCACAGAATCGTTTCTCACCGGGGAGCTGTTTTTT. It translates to CASTESFLTGELFF.

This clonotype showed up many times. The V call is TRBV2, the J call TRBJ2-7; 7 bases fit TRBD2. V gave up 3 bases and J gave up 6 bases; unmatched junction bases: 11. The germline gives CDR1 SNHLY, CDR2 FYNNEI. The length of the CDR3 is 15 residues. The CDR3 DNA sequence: TGTGCCAGCAGTGAGAAGACTAGCCTAGTAGTCGAGCAGTACTTC. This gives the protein CASSEKTSLVVEQYF.

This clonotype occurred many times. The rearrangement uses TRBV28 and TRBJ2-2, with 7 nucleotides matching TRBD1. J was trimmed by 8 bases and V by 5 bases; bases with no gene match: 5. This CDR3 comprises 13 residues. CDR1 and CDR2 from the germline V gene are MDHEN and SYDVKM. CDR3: CASSHRGAGELFF. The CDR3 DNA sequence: TGTGCCAGCAGTCACAGGGGAGCGGGGGAGCTGTTTTTT.

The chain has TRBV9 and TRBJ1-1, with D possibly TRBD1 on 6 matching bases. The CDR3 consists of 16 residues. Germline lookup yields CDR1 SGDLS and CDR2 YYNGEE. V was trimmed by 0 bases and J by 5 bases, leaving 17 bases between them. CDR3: CASSVGQEARETEAFF. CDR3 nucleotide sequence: TGTGCCAGCAGCGTAGGACAGGAGGCCCGGGAAACTGAAGCTTTCTTT.

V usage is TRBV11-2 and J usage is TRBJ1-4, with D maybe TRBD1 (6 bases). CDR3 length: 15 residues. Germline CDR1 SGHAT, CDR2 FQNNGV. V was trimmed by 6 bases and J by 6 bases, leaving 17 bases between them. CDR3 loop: CASSTTGCIDEKLFF. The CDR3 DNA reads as TGTGCCAGCAGTACAACAGGGTGCATAGATGAAAAACTGTTTTTT.

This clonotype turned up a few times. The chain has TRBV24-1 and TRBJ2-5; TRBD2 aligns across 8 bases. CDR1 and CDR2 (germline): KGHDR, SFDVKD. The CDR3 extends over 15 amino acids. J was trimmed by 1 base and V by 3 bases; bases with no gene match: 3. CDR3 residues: CATSDNGRVQETQYF. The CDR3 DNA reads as TGTGCCACCAGTGATAACGGGAGGGTCCAAGAGACCCAGTACTTC.

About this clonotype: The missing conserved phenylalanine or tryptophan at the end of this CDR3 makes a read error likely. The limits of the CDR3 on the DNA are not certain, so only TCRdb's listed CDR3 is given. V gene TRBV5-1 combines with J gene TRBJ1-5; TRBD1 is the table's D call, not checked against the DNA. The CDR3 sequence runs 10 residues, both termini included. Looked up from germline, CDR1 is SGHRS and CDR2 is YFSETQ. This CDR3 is CASSAGDRHY.